This T cell receptor beta chain was identified in a study of control samples from healthy donors and cancer patients. TCRdb keeps only in-frame clones here, not all; method: immunoSEQ multiplex PCR. The sample lists some 120,000 clones, 85% to 95% occurring once. The TCR sequence derives from a man aged 80 or over with head and neck cancer. The material sequenced was PBMCs.

The CDR3 coding sequence is TGTGCCAGCACCGATCAGGGCAGTATGAACACTGAAGCTTTCTTT. Encoded protein: CASTDQGSMNTEAFF. The chain has TRBV2 and TRBJ1-1; D perhaps matches TRBD1 (5 bases). The germline V gene has CDR1 SNHLY and CDR2 FYNNEI. The CDR3 consists of 15 residues. The germline V and J ends were trimmed by 7 bases and 0 bases, with 15 bases remaining between them.